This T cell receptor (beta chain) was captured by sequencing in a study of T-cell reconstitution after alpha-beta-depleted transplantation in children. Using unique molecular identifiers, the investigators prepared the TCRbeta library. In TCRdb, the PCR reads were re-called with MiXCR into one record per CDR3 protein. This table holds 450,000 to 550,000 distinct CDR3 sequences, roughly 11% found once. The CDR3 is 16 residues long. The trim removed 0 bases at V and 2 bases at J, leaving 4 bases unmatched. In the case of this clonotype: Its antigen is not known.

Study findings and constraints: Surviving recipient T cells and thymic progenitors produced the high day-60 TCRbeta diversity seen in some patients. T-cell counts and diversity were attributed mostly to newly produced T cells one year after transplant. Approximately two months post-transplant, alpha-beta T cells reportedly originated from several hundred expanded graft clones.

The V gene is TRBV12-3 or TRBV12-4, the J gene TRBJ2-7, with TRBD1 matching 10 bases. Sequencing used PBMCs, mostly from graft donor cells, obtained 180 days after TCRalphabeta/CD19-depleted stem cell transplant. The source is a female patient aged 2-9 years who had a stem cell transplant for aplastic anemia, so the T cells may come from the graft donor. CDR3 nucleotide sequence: TGTGCCAGCAGTTTAGCGAGGACAGGGGGTACCTACGAGCAGTACGTC. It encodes CASSLARTGGTYEQYV.